These 21 T cell receptor beta chains share one sample of origin, sequenced in a study of glioma-infiltrating T cells after dendritic cell vaccination. Generated by immunoSEQ multiplex PCR, the TCRdb table keeps only in-frame clones and is missing some. The sample shows roughly 98,000 clones, about nine tenths of them seen only once. Sequenced here: blood, sampled before dendritic cell vaccination. These receptors came from a human donor with glioblastoma.

The V and J genes are TRBV2 and TRBJ2-3; D possibly corresponds to TRBD1 (6 bases). The CDR3 has 18 amino acids. Germline lookup yields CDR1 SNHLY and CDR2 FYNNEI. Trimming left V 1 base short and J 3 bases short, with 20 bases between. The CDR3 region is CASSEGLPGVVSTDTQYF. In DNA, the CDR3 is TGTGCCAGCAGTGAAGGACTGCCAGGGGTCGTGAGTACAGATACGCAGTATTTT. The variable domain in full, with the rest retrieved from reference TRBV2 and TRBJ2-3, is EPEVTQTPSHQVTQMGQEVILRCVPISNHLYFYWYRQILGQKVEFLVSFYNNEISEKSEIFDDQFSVERPDGSNFTLKIRSTKLEDSAMYFCASSEGLPGVVSTDTQYFGPGTRLTVL.

J is TRBJ2-1 and V is TRBV7-3; 10 bases are shared with TRBD1. V shed 2 bases, J shed 9 bases, and the junction held 4 bases outside the gene matches. The CDR3 covers 14 residues. Germline CDR1 is SGHTA and CDR2 is FQGTGA. CDR3 in amino acids: CASSLSGTGAEQFF. The CDR3 DNA sequence: TGTGCCAGCAGCTTATCGGGGACAGGGGCTGAGCAGTTCTTC. Full variable domain (remainder filled in from reference TRBV7-3 and TRBJ2-1): GAGVSQTPSNKVTEKGKYVELRCDPISGHTALYWYRQSLGQGPEFLIYFQGTGAADDSGLPNDRFFAVRPEGSVSTLKIQRTERGDSAVYLCASSLSGTGAEQFFGPGTRLTVL.

This chain joins TRBV7-6 and TRBJ2-3, with 12 bases identical to TRBD1. The V and J ends lost 2 bases and 10 bases, in that order; junction bases with no gene match: 10. The CDR3 covers 16 residues. The germline V gene has CDR1 SGHVS and CDR2 FNYEAQ. The CDR3: CASSLSPGQGAAAQYF. The DNA of the CDR3 is TGTGCCAGCAGCTTATCGCCGGGACAGGGGGCTGCTGCGCAGTATTTT.

This clone has only one observation. In DNA, the CDR3 is TGTGCCAGCAGCCAATTTCCGGGACAAGAGCTTGAAGCTTTCTTT. Translating gives CASSQFPGQELEAFF. This sequence joins TRBV14 and TRBJ1-1; D might be TRBD1 (6 bases). The length of the CDR3 is 15 residues. Trimming took off 2 bases at V and 7 bases at J, with 17 bases between the two ends. Germline V gene data show CDR1 as SGHDN and CDR2 as FVKESK.

The chain links TRBV6-6 to TRBJ1-1, with D tentatively TRBD1 (5 bases). V gave up 10 bases and J gave up 4 bases, with 19 bases separating them. Per germline, CDR1 MNHNY and CDR2 SVGAGI (reference sequence). The length of the CDR3 is 14 residues. CDR3 amino acids: CATKVRERVTEAFF. The CDR3 DNA sequence: TGTGCCACAAAAGTCAGGGAGCGGGTCACTGAAGCTTTCTTT.

The V and J genes are TRBV30 and TRBJ2-2, with TRBD2 matching 9 bases. Per germline, CDR1 GTSNPN and CDR2 SVGIG (reference sequence). The CDR3 consists of 15 residues. V lost 4 bases to trimming and J lost 3 bases; unmatched junction nucleotides: 6. Here the CDR3 DNA reads TGTGCCTGGATTAGCGGGAGCGGGGACACCGGGGAGCTGTTTTTT. Protein sequence: CAWISGSGDTGELFF.

Here the CDR3 reads CASSLASVARGYTF. CDR3 sequence (DNA): TGTGCCAGCAGCTTAGCTTCGGTCGCCCGTGGCTACACCTTC. V usage is TRBV7-7 and J usage is TRBJ1-2, with D unclear. Trimming shortened V by 0 bases and J by 7 bases, and 12 bases separated the two germline ends. CDR1 SSHAT and CDR2 FNYEAQ come from the germline V gene (reference sequence). The CDR3 extends over 14 amino acids.

The CDR3 DNA sequence: TGTGCCAGCAGTTTGAGCCGACAGGGCGAGGCTAACGAGCAGTACTTC. It encodes CASSLSRQGEANEQYF. The chain combines TRBV6-5 with TRBJ2-7; 7 nucleotides line up with TRBD1. The CDR3 is 16 residues long. The germline V gene has CDR1 MNHEY and CDR2 SVGAGI. The V segment lost 4 bases and the J segment 5 bases; nucleotides outside the gene matches: 14.

This clone appeared a single time. The J gene is TRBJ2-7, the V gene TRBV5-6, with TRBD1 matching 10 bases. In germline, CDR1 is SGHDT, CDR2 YYEEEE. CDR3 length: 18 residues. V was pared by 0 bases and J by 5 bases, with 14 bases of the junction left unmatched. The chain's CDR3 is CASSLVRFPGTGANEQYF. CDR3 nucleotides: TGTGCCAGCAGCTTGGTTCGTTTTCCCGGGACAGGGGCCAACGAGCAGTACTTC.

The chain uses TRBV5-1 and TRBJ2-1; 7 nucleotides line up with TRBD2. CDR3 length: 12 amino acids. The J segment lost 5 bases and the V segment lost 8 bases, leaving 4 bases of the junction unmatched. Germline V lookup: CDR1 SGHRS, CDR2 YFSETQ. Here the CDR3 reads CARPRGNNEQFF. CDR3 DNA: TGCGCCAGACCGCGGGGGAACAATGAGCAGTTCTTC.

The count of this clone is one. The V and J genes are TRBV5-1 and TRBJ1-1; 7 bases fit TRBD1. V lost 4 bases, J lost 8 bases, and 8 bases stayed unmatched. The CDR3 has 13 amino acids. Germline V gives CDR1 SGHRS, CDR2 YFSETQ. CDR3 in amino acids: CASSPRGDSEAFF. The CDR3 DNA is TGCGCCAGCAGCCCACGAGGGGACAGCGAAGCTTTCTTT.

J is TRBJ1-2 and V is TRBV2; TRBD1 aligns across 8 bases. The germline V gene encodes CDR1 SNHLY and CDR2 FYNNEI. The trim removed 6 bases at V and 4 bases at J, leaving 7 bases unmatched. This CDR3 has 14 residues. The CDR3 is CASSQDRATYGYTF. CDR3 nucleotide sequence: TGTGCCAGCAGCCAGGACAGGGCCACCTATGGCTACACCTTC.

This chain uses TRBV20-1 with TRBJ2-1, with D tentatively TRBD1 (5 bases). Trimming cost V 3 bases and J 8 bases, with 8 bases left between them. This CDR3 is built from 11 residues. Germline V lookup: CDR1 DFQATT, CDR2 SNEGSKA (reference sequence). Written as DNA, the CDR3 is TGCAGTGCTAGCAGGGTATATGAGCAGTTCTTC. Amino acid sequence: CSASRVYEQFF.

The V call is TRBV5-1, the J call TRBJ2-7, with 8 bases aligning to TRBD1. The CDR3 contains 14 residues. The germline V gene encodes CDR1 SGHRS and CDR2 YFSETQ. The V segment lost 0 bases and the J segment 5 bases; nucleotides outside the gene matches: 4. DNA of the CDR3: TGCGCCAGCAGCTTGGGGACAGGGTGGGACGAGCAGTACTTC. Translated: CASSLGTGWDEQYF. The full variable domain, rest sourced from reference TRBV5-1 and TRBJ2-7, is KAGVTQTPRYLIKTRGQQVTLSCSPISGHRSVSWYQQTPGQGLQFLFEYFSETQRNKGNFPGRFSGRQFSNSRSEMNVSTLELGDSALYLCASSLGTGWDEQYFGPGTRLTVT.

The V call is TRBV7-9, the J call TRBJ2-3; D possibly corresponds to TRBD1 (6 bases). The CDR3 runs to 13 residues. CDR1 and CDR2 from the germline V gene are SEHNR and FQNEAQ (reference sequence). The V gene lost 3 bases and the J gene lost 6 bases, with 10 bases spanning the gap. CDR3: CASSFQGLDTQYF. The CDR3 nucleotides are TGTGCCAGCAGCTTTCAGGGGCTCGATACGCAGTATTTT.

The rearrangement joins TRBV7-2 to TRBJ2-7; D unclear. Per the germline V gene, CDR1 is SGHTA and CDR2 is FQGNSA. This CDR3 is 13 amino acids long. The germline V and J ends were trimmed by 4 bases and 2 bases, with 9 bases remaining between them. CDR3 residues: CASSSLWPYEQYF. The CDR3 DNA follows: TGTGCCAGCAGCTCGCTCTGGCCCTACGAGCAGTACTTC.

V gene TRBV18 combines with J gene TRBJ1-1, with 9 bases matching TRBD1. The CDR3 is made up of 15 amino acids. CDR1 KGHSH and CDR2 LQKENI come from the germline V gene. The junction had 6 bases not matched to a gene; V was cut back by 3 bases and J by 4 bases. For the CDR3, the DNA is TGTGCCAGCTCACCCCGGACAGGGGCCGGCACTGAAGCTTTCTTT. Translating gives CASSPRTGAGTEAFF.

This chain uses TRBV28 with TRBJ2-3; D unresolved. V was trimmed by 6 bases and J by 6 bases, leaving 13 bases between them. CDR3 length equals 13 residues. Germline CDR1 MDHEN, CDR2 SYDVKM. The CDR3 spells CASSPRLRDTQYF. DNA of the CDR3: TGTGCCAGCAGCCCCAGGCTCCGGGATACGCAGTATTTT.

J is TRBJ2-5 and V is TRBV9, with 7 bases aligning to TRBD2. Germline CDR1 and CDR2: SGDLS and YYNGEE. The CDR3 length is 16 residues. Germline trimming cut 2 bases from V and 5 bases from J; bases unmatched to any gene: 12. CDR3 nucleotide sequence: TGTGCCAGCAGCGTGGGAGGGAGGGCATTGGGGGAGACCCAGTACTTC. Protein: CASSVGGRALGETQYF.

The chain combines TRBV4-1 with TRBJ2-1; TRBD2 aligns across 11 bases. The germline gives CDR1 MGHRA, CDR2 YSYEKL. The CDR3 totals 17 residues. V dropped 2 bases and J dropped 3; count of bases not matched to a gene: 6. This chain's CDR3 is CASSQTGLADFYNEQFF. The CDR3, as DNA: TGCGCCAGCAGCCAAACGGGACTAGCGGATTTCTACAATGAGCAGTTCTTC.

The chain uses TRBV7-9 and TRBJ1-1, with D possibly matching TRBD1 (5 bases). The CDR3 has 15 amino acids. V lost 0 bases, J lost 1 base, and 9 bases lay in between. The V gene's germline CDR1 is SEHNR and CDR2 FQNEAQ (reference sequence). The CDR3 nucleotides are TGTGCCAGCAGCTTAGCAGGTCAGGGGAACACTGAAGCTTTCTTT. Protein product: CASSLAGQGNTEAFF.